Below are 24 T cell receptor beta chains sequenced from a single sample in a study of Graves' ophthalmopathy and Graves' hyperthyroidism. Scientists amplified the TCR beta CDR3 regions from RNA transcripts. Investigators did first-round RT-PCR with HTBI primers, then second-round multiplex PCR. TCRdb fed the multiplex PCR reads into MiXCR, producing one record per CDR3 protein. The sample holds more than 300,000 distinct CDR3 sequences, 15% seen once. The sample taken for sequencing was peripheral blood. The receptors shown here come from a woman aged 18-29 years with stable Graves' hyperthyroidism.

This clonotype was seen many times. V and J are TRBV6-2 or TRBV6-3 and TRBJ1-2, with unresolved D. Germline V gene data show CDR1 as MNHEY and CDR2 as SVGEGT. V shed 7 bases and J shed 3 bases, with 12 bases lying between them. The CDR3 length is 13 residues. CDR3: CASNPGPHYGYTF. CDR3 bases: TGTGCCAGCAACCCCGGACCGCACTATGGCTACACCTTC.

This clonotype was seen at least ten times. The rearrangement uses TRBV3-1 and TRBJ1-2; tentatively, D is TRBD1 (5 bases). Looked up from germline, CDR1 is LGHDT and CDR2 is YNNKEL (reference sequence). The CDR3 is made up of 13 amino acids. V lost 0 bases, J lost 5 bases, and 7 bases lay in between. CDR3 sequence (DNA): TGTGCCAGCAGCCAAGACAGGACATATGGCTACACCTTC. It yields the protein CASSQDRTYGYTF.

This clonotype occurred many times. The chain carries TRBV12-3 or TRBV12-4 and TRBJ2-6; the D gene could be TRBD1 or TRBD2 (5 bases each). This CDR3 spans 16 amino acids. V gave up 5 bases and J gave up 0 bases, with 11 bases separating them. DNA of the CDR3: TGTGCCAGCAGTGGGGACGTACACTCTGGGGCCAACGTCCTGACTTTC. It translates to CASSGDVHSGANVLTF.

This clonotype was counted ten times or more. The chain has TRBV7-9 and TRBJ2-5, with 8 positions matching TRBD1. The V and J ends lost 5 bases and 1 base, in that order; junction bases with no gene match: 0. The CDR3 spans 13 residues. In germline, CDR1 is SEHNR, CDR2 FQNEAQ (reference sequence). This CDR3 reads CASSGQGQETQYF. The DNA of the CDR3 is TGTGCCAGCAGCGGACAGGGCCAAGAGACCCAGTACTTC.

This clonotype was recorded at least ten times. The gene calls are TRBV10-3 and TRBJ1-1; D call uncertain. V lost 6 bases, J lost 5 bases, and 16 bases lay in between. Per the germline V gene, CDR1 is ENHRY and CDR2 is SYGVKD. There are 14 residues in the CDR3. CDR3 bases: TGTGCCATCAGCCCGACGCCCCGGCAAACTGAAGCTTTCTTT. It translates to CAISPTPRQTEAFF.

This clonotype was seen repeatedly, ten times or more. The chain joins TRBV27 to TRBJ1-1; tentatively, D is TRBD1 (6 bases). The CDR3 loop spans 15 amino acids. The germline V gene encodes CDR1 MNHEY and CDR2 SMNVEV (reference sequence). Trimming left V 3 bases short and J 4 bases short, with 15 bases between. CDR3 DNA sequence: TGTGCCAGCAGTTTGGGCGCAGGGGTGGGCACTGAAGCTTTCTTT. This translates into CASSLGAGVGTEAFF.

In its sample, this clonotype was seen many times. This chain joins TRBV20-1 and TRBJ1-1, with D tentatively TRBD1 (5 bases). This CDR3 region has 13 residues. The V gene lost 1 base and the J gene lost 5 bases, with 11 bases spanning the gap. The germline gives CDR1 DFQATT, CDR2 SNEGSKA (reference sequence). In nucleotides, the CDR3 is TGCAGTGCTAGAGTCCCTCGGACAACTGAAGCTTTCTTT. Protein sequence: CSARVPRTTEAFF.

This clonotype was found once. J is TRBJ1-1 and V is TRBV19, with 9 bases lining up with TRBD1. CDR1 is LNHDA, CDR2 SQIVND, per germline (reference sequence). Unmatched junction bases numbered 15, after V lost 5 bases and J lost 11 bases. The CDR3 has 15 amino acids. The CDR3 sequence: CASSAFGDRAEVAFF. The CDR3 DNA reads TGTGCCAGTAGTGCGTTCGGGGACAGGGCCGAGGTCGCTTTCTTT. Looking up the rest from reference TRBV19 and TRBJ1-1 gives the full variable domain: DGGITQSPKYLFRKEGQNVTLSCEQNLNHDAMYWYRQDPGQGLRLIYYSQIVNDFQKGDIAEGYSVSREKKESFPLTVTSAQKNPTAFYLCASSAFGDRAEVAFFGQGTRLTVV.

This clonotype was observed at least ten times. The chain has TRBV24-1 and TRBJ1-1, with TRBD1 as a possible D gene (5 bases). The CDR3 is 14 residues long. The germline V and J ends were trimmed by 4 bases and 1 base, with 9 bases remaining between them. Germline V gene data show CDR1 as KGHDR and CDR2 as SFDVKD. The CDR3 sequence is CATSESGPNTEAFF. The CDR3 DNA is TGTGCCACCAGTGAATCAGGGCCGAACACTGAAGCTTTCTTT.

Many counts were recorded for this clonotype. The chain employs TRBV12-3 or TRBV12-4 and TRBJ1-3; D remains ambiguous. V gave up 3 bases and J gave up 6 bases, with 9 bases separating them. This CDR3 region has 13 residues. In DNA form, the CDR3 reads TGTGCCAGCAGTTTGGTTGGGCCAAACACCATATATTTT. Its translation is CASSLVGPNTIYF.

This chain joins TRBV20-1 and TRBJ2-7; 12 bases map to TRBD2. This CDR3 contains 13 residues. The V gene's germline CDR1 is DFQATT and CDR2 SNEGSKA (reference sequence). The junction had 3 bases not matched to a gene; V was cut back by 6 bases and J by 3 bases. This CDR3 reads CSAELAGGYEQYF. DNA of the CDR3: TGCAGTGCGGAACTAGCGGGGGGCTACGAGCAGTACTTC.

Comment on this clonotype: A read error may account for a junction end that differs from germline. This rearrangement joins TRBV29-1 to TRBJ1-1; possible D gene TRBD1, 6 bases. This CDR3 contains 14 residues. CDR1 SQVTM and CDR2 ANQGSEA come from the germline V gene. The CDR3 nucleotides read TGCAGCGTTGAACAGGGGCGCAAGAACACTGTAGCTTTCTTT. This sequence encodes CSVEQGRKNTVAFF.

This clonotype was observed at least ten times. The chain carries TRBV28 and TRBJ1-3; D gene ambiguous. The CDR3 has 15 residues. Trimming left V 6 bases short and J 4 bases short, with 16 bases between. The germline gives CDR1 MDHEN, CDR2 SYDVKM. CDR3 nucleotide sequence: TGTGCCAGCAGCCTACCAAGCGGTGGGGGAAACACCATATATTTT. Protein: CASSLPSGGGNTIYF. Variable domain in full (rest from reference TRBV28 and TRBJ1-3): DVKVTQSSRYLVKRTGEKVFLECVQDMDHENMFWYRQDPGLGLRLIYFSYDVKMKEKGDIPEGYSVSREKKERFSLILESASTNQTSMYLCASSLPSGGGNTIYFGEGSWLTVV.

There are many counts of this clonotype. The chain uses TRBV6-5 and TRBJ1-3; the D is unclear. Germline V gives CDR1 MNHEY, CDR2 SVGAGI. The CDR3 loop spans 13 amino acids. The germline V and J ends were trimmed by 0 bases and 4 bases, with 4 bases remaining between them. The CDR3 bases are TGTGCCAGCAGTTACTCGAAAGGAAACACCATATATTTT. This sequence encodes CASSYSKGNTIYF.

This clonotype was detected many times. This chain uses TRBV18 with TRBJ1-1; D is unclear. Trimming took 3 bases from V and 2 from J, leaving 7 bases between them. The CDR3 is 13 amino acids. Germline loops: CDR1 KGHSH, CDR2 LQKENI. CDR3 region: CASSPLKNTEAFF. Written as DNA, the CDR3 is TGTGCCAGCTCACCGTTGAAAAACACTGAAGCTTTCTTT.

Many counts were recorded for this clonotype. V and J are TRBV6-1 and TRBJ1-6; the D gene is possibly TRBD1 (5 bases). Germline CDR1 reads MNHNS; CDR2 reads SASEGT. This CDR3 has 15 amino acids. Trimming shortened V by 6 bases and J by 6 bases, and 15 bases separated the two germline ends. The DNA for the CDR3 is TGTGCCAGCAGACCATCAGGGACTCGTAATTCACCCCTCCACTTT. Its protein product is CASRPSGTRNSPLHF.

The chain joins TRBV2 to TRBJ1-2; perhaps TRBD1 as D (5 bases). Trimming took off 8 bases at V and 6 bases at J, with 7 bases between the two ends. Germline values: CDR1 SNHLY, CDR2 FYNNEI. The CDR3 is made up of 10 amino acids. This CDR3 reads CASWGDGYTF. The CDR3 bases are TGTGCCAGCTGGGGGGATGGCTACACCTTC. The complete variable domain, with remaining parts taken from reference TRBV2 and TRBJ1-2, reads EPEVTQTPSHQVTQMGQEVILRCVPISNHLYFYWYRQILGQKVEFLVSFYNNEISEKSEIFDDQFSVERPDGSNFTLKIRSTKLEDSAMYFCASWGDGYTFGSGTRLTVV.

This clonotype came up a few times. DNA of the CDR3: TGTGCCAGCAGCGTATCGAACGGAGCTAATCAGCCCCAGCATTTT. This sequence encodes CASSVSNGANQPQHF. This chain joins TRBV9 and TRBJ1-5, with D uncertain. CDR3 size: 15 residues. Between the trimmed V and J ends, which lost 1 base and 4 bases, there was a span of 12 bases. The germline V gene has CDR1 SGDLS and CDR2 YYNGEE.

Ten or more counts support this clonotype. The gene calls are TRBV6-5 and TRBJ2-7, with 8 bases aligning to TRBD1. The germline CDR1 and CDR2 sequences are MNHEY and SVGAGI. This CDR3 has 14 amino acids. The V gene end was trimmed by 4 bases and the J gene end by 6 bases; junction bases not matched to a gene: 8. The CDR3 nucleotides read TGTGCCAGCAGTTCACAGGGGGGTCCGGGCGAGCAGTACTTC. Amino acids: CASSSQGGPGEQYF.

This clonotype has at least ten counts. V and J are TRBV20-1 and TRBJ1-5, with 12 nucleotides matching TRBD1. Trimming took 5 bases from V and 1 from J; bases not matched to a gene: 6. CDR3 length: 16 residues. CDR1 DFQATT and CDR2 SNEGSKA come from the germline V gene (reference sequence). The CDR3: CSAQGTGGRSNQPQHF. In DNA, the CDR3 is TGCAGTGCTCAAGGGACAGGGGGCAGGAGCAATCAGCCCCAGCATTTT.

The table lists this clonotype with many counts. V and J are TRBV20-1 and TRBJ1-2, with 7 bases that match TRBD1. V shed 2 bases and J 6 bases; nucleotides not matched to a gene: 6. The CDR3 loop spans 13 amino acids. Germline V gene lookup returns CDR1 DFQATT and CDR2 SNEGSKA (reference sequence). CDR3 nucleotide sequence: TGCAGTGCTAGACGCAGGGGGGCGCATGGCTACACCTTC. Protein: CSARRRGAHGYTF.

At least ten counts were recorded for this clonotype. The rearrangement uses TRBV6-1 and TRBJ2-4; 9 bases agree with TRBD2. The V and J ends lost 3 bases and 1 base, in that order; junction bases with no gene match: 4. The CDR3 runs to 16 residues. Germline assignment: CDR1 MNHNS and CDR2 SASEGT. The CDR3 reads CASSESSGAAKNIQYF. The CDR3 DNA follows: TGTGCCAGCAGTGAGTCTAGCGGGGCTGCCAAAAACATTCAGTACTTC.

This clonotype was picked up many times. This sequence joins TRBV12-3 or TRBV12-4 and TRBJ1-6; D is possibly TRBD1 (5 bases). V dropped 3 bases and J dropped 2 bases, with 14 bases sitting between them. CDR3 length: 17 amino acids. The CDR3: CASSFKTVAPYNSPLHF. The CDR3 nucleotides are TGTGCCAGCAGTTTCAAGACAGTAGCACCCTATAATTCACCCCTCCACTTT.

This clonotype was seen at least ten times. This chain connects TRBV6-5 to TRBJ2-5; D may be TRBD1 (5 bases). The CDR3 length is 14 residues. Between the trimmed V and J ends, which lost 3 bases and 5 bases, there was a span of 13 bases. Germline CDR1 and CDR2: MNHEY and SVGAGI. CDR3 in amino acids: CASSYVGRLETQYF. CDR3 sequence (DNA): TGTGCCAGCAGTTATGTGGGGCGGCTGGAGACCCAGTACTTC.